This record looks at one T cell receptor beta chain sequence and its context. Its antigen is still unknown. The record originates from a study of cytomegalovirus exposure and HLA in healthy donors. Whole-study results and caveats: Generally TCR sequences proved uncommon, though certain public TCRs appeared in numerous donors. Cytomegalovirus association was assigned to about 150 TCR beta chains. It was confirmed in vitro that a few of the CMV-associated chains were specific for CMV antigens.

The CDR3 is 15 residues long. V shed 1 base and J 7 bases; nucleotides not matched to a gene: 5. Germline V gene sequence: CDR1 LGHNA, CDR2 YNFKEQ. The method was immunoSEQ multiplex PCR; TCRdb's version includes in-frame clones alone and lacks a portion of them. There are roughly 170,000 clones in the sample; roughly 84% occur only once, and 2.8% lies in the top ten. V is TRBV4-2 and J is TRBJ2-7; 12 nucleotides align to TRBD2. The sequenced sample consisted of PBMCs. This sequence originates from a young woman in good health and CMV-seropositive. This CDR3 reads CASSQAPSGGEEQYF. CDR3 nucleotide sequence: TGTGCCAGCAGCCAAGCGCCTAGCGGGGGGGAAGAGCAGTACTTC.